Below, 14 T cell receptor beta chains from the same sample are listed, as sequenced in a study of beta chain features in type 1 diabetes. Reverse transcribing all isolated RNA meant expressed TCRB transcripts were sequenced. Measured with immunoSEQ multiplex PCR; TCRdb has only the in-frame clones, and not every one. The sample includes approximately 160,000 clones, over 7.5% seen only once; the top ten take 0.65%. The sequenced material came from central memory CD4+ T cells from blood. The receptors shown here come from a young man in good health.

This clone was counted at least ten times. The chain carries TRBV7-3 and TRBJ2-2, with TRBD2 matching 9 bases. The length of the CDR3 is 14 residues. V was pared by 6 bases and J by 5 bases, with 4 bases of the junction left unmatched. Per the germline V gene, CDR1 is SGHTA and CDR2 is FQGTGA. The CDR3 nucleotides are TGTGCCAGCAGTTGGACTAGCGATACCGGGGAGCTGTTTTTT. This sequence encodes CASSWTSDTGELFF.

This clone was counted between two and nine times. V is TRBV4-3 and J is TRBJ1-5; 9 bases fit TRBD1. After removal of 3 bases from V and 0 bases from J, the junction contained 6 bases not matched to a gene. The CDR3 runs to 17 residues. Germline CDR1 is LGHNA and CDR2 is YSLEER. The CDR3 reads CASSQGQGSLSNQPQHF. CDR3 bases: TGCGCCAGCAGCCAGGGACAGGGTTCCCTTAGCAATCAGCCCCAGCATTTT.

The chain employs TRBV4-2 and TRBJ1-6; TRBD1 agrees at 9 bases. Germline V gene sequence: CDR1 LGHNA, CDR2 YNFKEQ. This CDR3 is 15 amino acids long. Losses at the gene ends were 2 bases for V and 10 bases for J; bases not matched to a gene: 6. CDR3 sequence (DNA): TGTGCCAGCAGCCAAACGGGACAGGGCAACTCACCCCTCCACTTT. Amino acid sequence: CASSQTGQGNSPLHF.

This clone occurred many times. The rearrangement joins TRBV9 to TRBJ2-2; D remains ambiguous. Trimming took 0 bases from V and 3 from J, leaving 6 bases between them. Germline V CDR1 and CDR2: SGDLS, YYNGEE. The CDR3 is 14 amino acids. Here the CDR3 reads CASSVGLHTGELFF. The CDR3 DNA reads as TGTGCCAGCAGCGTAGGGCTGCACACCGGGGAGCTGTTTTTT.

The CDR3 bases are TGTGCCAGCAGTTTACGCTACCAGGGACTAACCAACACCGGGGAGCTGTTTTTT. Translation gives CASSLRYQGLTNTGELFF. The chain combines TRBV27 with TRBJ2-2; TRBD2 aligns across 7 bases. This CDR3 has 18 residues. V lost 2 bases and J lost 2; bases outside the gene matches: 11. Germline assignment: CDR1 MNHEY and CDR2 SMNVEV (reference sequence).

This clone was counted only a few times. V is TRBV4-2 and J is TRBJ2-7; 10 bases are a match to TRBD1. The ends lost 6 bases at V and 4 bases at J; junction bases unmatched: 12. CDR3 length: 16 amino acids. Germline V gives CDR1 LGHNA, CDR2 YNFKEQ. The CDR3 DNA reads TGTGCCAGCAGTCAAATCCCAGGGACAGGGGTATACGAGCAGTACTTC. Translated: CASSQIPGTGVYEQYF.

The chain recombines TRBV9 with TRBJ2-1; 15 positions match TRBD2. Germline values: CDR1 SGDLS, CDR2 YYNGEE. Unmatched junction bases numbered 16, after V lost 4 bases and J lost 2 bases. The CDR3 runs to 21 residues. The CDR3 DNA sequence: TGTGCCAGCAGCCTCACTACGTCCGGGACTAGCGGGGGGCGCCCCTACAATGAGCAGTTCTTC. This sequence encodes CASSLTTSGTSGGRPYNEQFF. The variable domain in full, completed from reference TRBV9 and TRBJ2-1, reads DSGVTQTPKHLITATGQRVTLRCSPRSGDLSVYWYQQSLDQGLQFLIQYYNGEERAKGNILERFSAQQFPDLHSELNLSSLELGDSALYFCASSLTTSGTSGGRPYNEQFFGPGTRLTVL.

This clone was picked up a small number of times. This chain joins TRBV7-2 and TRBJ1-1; 9 nucleotides line up with TRBD1. Per germline, CDR1 SGHTA and CDR2 FQGNSA. After removal of 5 bases from V and 3 bases from J, the junction contained 7 bases not matched to a gene. The CDR3 covers 15 residues. CDR3 residues: CASSTDRGRDTEAFF. CDR3 in DNA: TGTGCCAGCAGCACGGACAGGGGCCGGGACACTGAAGCTTTCTTT.

This clone was recorded many times. The CDR3 coding sequence is TGTGCCATCAGTGAGGACAGGGGCTACGAGCAGTACTTC. Translating it yields CAISEDRGYEQYF. The V call is TRBV10-3, the J call TRBJ2-7, with 8 positions matching TRBD1. Germline V CDR1 and CDR2: ENHRY, SYGVKD. After removal of 2 bases from V and 3 bases from J, the junction contained 0 bases not matched to a gene. The CDR3 sequence is 13 residues long.

The CDR3 DNA is TGTGCCAGCAGCGCCGACAGGCCAGGAAATTCACCCCTCCACTTT. It codes for CASSADRPGNSPLHF. J is TRBJ1-6 and V is TRBV7-2; possibly TRBD1 for D (6 bases). The CDR3 spans 15 residues. Trimming cost V 5 bases and J 7 bases, with 15 bases left between them. Looked up from germline, CDR1 is SGHTA and CDR2 is FQGNSA.

The chain joins TRBV5-4 to TRBJ1-6, with TRBD1 identical over 9 bases. Trimming cost V 4 bases and J 7 bases; bases outside gene matches: 3. This CDR3 comprises 14 residues. Germline loops: CDR1 SGHNT, CDR2 YYREEE (reference sequence). The CDR3 region has the DNA TGTGCCAGCAGCGTTGACAGGGGGAATTCACCCCTCCACTTT. Protein sequence: CASSVDRGNSPLHF.

This clone turned up a few times. One end of the junction fails to match germline, which may point to a read error. This sample includes further DNA sequences coding for the same CDR3. V usage is TRBV5-1 and J usage is TRBJ2-7, with D possibly being TRBD1 (5 bases). The germline CDR1 and CDR2 sequences are SGHRS and YFSETQ. CDR3 length equals 13 residues. The CDR3 DNA reads as TGTGCCAGCAGCTTGGTGGGGCACCACGAGCAGTACTTC. Encoded protein: CASSLVGHHEQYF. Full variable domain (missing parts from reference TRBV5-1 and TRBJ2-7): KAGVTQTPRYLIKTRGQQVTLSCSPISGHRSVSWYQQTPGQGLQFLFEYFSETQRNKGNFPGRFSGRQFSNSRSEMNVSTLELGDSALYLCASSLVGHHEQYFGPGTRLTVT.

This clone has just a few counts. This chain connects TRBV7-8 to TRBJ1-1, with a tentative D call TRBD1 (6 bases). The length of the CDR3 is 15 residues. V was clipped by 2 bases and J by 0 bases, with 10 bases between them. The germline V gene has CDR1 SGHVS and CDR2 FQNEAQ. CDR3 DNA sequence: TGTGCCAGCAGCTTACGGCAGGGGATGAACACTGAAGCTTTCTTT. This gives the protein CASSLRQGMNTEAFF.

This clone was picked up many times. This sequence joins TRBV2 and TRBJ2-2; 7 nucleotides match TRBD2. CDR1 is SNHLY, CDR2 FYNNEI, per germline. The CDR3 length is 14 residues. V lost 5 bases, J lost 5 bases, and 5 bases stayed unmatched. The CDR3 nucleotides are TGTGCCAGCAGTAGGAGGGAGGGGACCGGGGAGCTGTTTTTT. This encodes CASSRREGTGELFF.